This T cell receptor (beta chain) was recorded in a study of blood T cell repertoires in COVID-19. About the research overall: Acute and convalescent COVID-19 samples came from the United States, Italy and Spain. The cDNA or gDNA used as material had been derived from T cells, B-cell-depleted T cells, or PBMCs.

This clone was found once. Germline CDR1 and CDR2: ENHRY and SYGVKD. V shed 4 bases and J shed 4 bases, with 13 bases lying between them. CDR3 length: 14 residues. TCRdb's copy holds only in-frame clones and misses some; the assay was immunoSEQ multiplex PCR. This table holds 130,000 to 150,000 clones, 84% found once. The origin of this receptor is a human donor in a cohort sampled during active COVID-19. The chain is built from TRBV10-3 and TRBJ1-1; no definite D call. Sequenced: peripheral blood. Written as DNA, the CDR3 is TGTGCCATCAGTGTTAAGGGAGGAGGCACTGAAGCTTTCTTT. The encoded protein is CAISVKGGGTEAFF.